This T cell receptor beta chain was profiled in a study of blood T cell repertoires in COVID-19. Turning to the study itself: Some COVID-19 samples were acute and others convalescent; all came from the United States, Italy and Spain.

The V gene lost 4 bases and the J gene lost 0 bases, with 17 bases spanning the gap. This CDR3 is 17 amino acids long. CDR1 is SGHRS and CDR2 is YFSETQ in the germline V gene. In Seattle, patients joined the study during active infection and were tracked longitudinally. Profiling relied on immunoSEQ multiplex PCR, and the TCRdb table lists in-frame clones only, not all of them. The sample has fewer than 200,000 clones, approximately 90% seen once. This clonotype originated in a young man with COVID-19, enrolled during active disease. Sequenced material: peripheral blood. The chain is built from TRBV5-1 and TRBJ1-5; D uncertain. CDR3 in DNA: TGCGCCAGCAGCAAACCTAAGACAAGTTATAGCAATCAGCCCCAGCATTTT. As protein: CASSKPKTSYSNQPQHF.